One and the same sample provided the 30 T cell receptor beta chains below, sequenced in a study of T cell responses to AZD1222 COVID-19 vaccine. Profiled with immunoSEQ multiplex PCR; TCRdb holds only in-frame clones, not every one. The sample includes about 140,000 clones, under 95% of them seen just once. Material: peripheral blood, obtained 28 days after the second AZD1222 dose. The receptor source for this set is an adult who received the AZD1222 COVID-19 vaccine.

The CDR3 spells CASSFDRGQVEAFF. CDR3 nucleotide sequence: TGTGCCAGCAGCTTTGACAGGGGGCAAGTTGAAGCTTTCTTT. The chain couples TRBV5-4 to TRBJ1-1; 10 nucleotides line up with TRBD1. Germline trimming cut 2 bases from V and 7 bases from J; bases unmatched to any gene: 5. Germline V lookup: CDR1 SGHNT, CDR2 YYREEE (reference sequence). This CDR3 has 14 residues.

This clone was found a few times. The chain joins TRBV13 to TRBJ2-7; the D call may be TRBD1 or TRBD2 (6 bases each). From germline, CDR1 is PRHDT and CDR2 FYEKMQ (reference sequence). The CDR3 sequence is 16 residues long. V gave up 6 bases and J gave up 6 bases, with 24 bases separating them. The CDR3 here is CASSTPGATLGGEQYF. The CDR3 bases are TGTGCCAGCAGTACCCCGGGGGCCACCCTAGGGGGCGAGCAGTACTTC.

J is TRBJ2-4 and V is TRBV19; D remains ambiguous. CDR3 length: 11 amino acids. Between the trimmed V and J ends, which lost 6 bases and 7 bases, there was a span of 7 bases. CDR1 is LNHDA, CDR2 SQIVND, per germline (reference sequence). The CDR3 region is CASSSSNIQYF. The CDR3 nucleotides read TGTGCCAGTAGCTCCTCTAACATTCAGTACTTC.

This clone was detected only once. The chain joins TRBV15 to TRBJ1-1, with D possibly TRBD1 on 6 matching bases. This CDR3 region has 15 residues. Germline lookup yields CDR1 LNHNV and CDR2 YYDKDF (reference sequence). Trimming pared 0 bases from V and 5 bases from J, leaving 13 bases between. Here the CDR3 reads CATSRDPGAGTEAFF. The CDR3 DNA is TGTGCCACCAGCAGAGATCCGGGGGCGGGAACTGAAGCTTTCTTT.

The J gene is TRBJ1-3, the V gene TRBV7-3; weak D call: TRBD1 (5 bases). Looked up from germline, CDR1 is SGHTA and CDR2 is FQGTGA. Trimming shortened V by 1 base and J by 0 bases, and 10 bases separated the two germline ends. The CDR3 is 16 amino acids. In DNA form, the CDR3 reads TGTGCCAGCAGCTTAAACTCCGGGACCTCTGGAAACACCATATATTTT. It codes for CASSLNSGTSGNTIYF.

This clone was seen only once. The chain uses TRBV18 and TRBJ1-2; no reliable D call. Trimming left V 1 base short and J 2 bases short, with 11 bases between. The germline V gene encodes CDR1 KGHSH and CDR2 LQKENI. The CDR3 length is 15 residues. CDR3 sequence: CASSPRAGENYGYTF. In DNA, the CDR3 is TGTGCCAGCTCACCACGGGCAGGAGAGAACTATGGCTACACCTTC.

V usage is TRBV19 and J usage is TRBJ1-3, with TRBD1 matching over 7 bases. V lost 6 bases, J lost 2 bases, and 7 bases stayed unmatched. Germline assignment: CDR1 LNHDA and CDR2 SQIVND (reference sequence). This CDR3 has 15 residues. In nucleotides, the CDR3 is TGTGCCAGTAGGGAGACAGGGCCTGCTGGAAACACCATATATTTT. Encoded protein: CASRETGPAGNTIYF.

V and J are TRBV21-1 and TRBJ2-1; the table calls TRBD2, which could not be checked here. TRBV21-1 is shown as a pseudogene. This CDR3 has 16 residues. The DNA for the CDR3 is TGTGCCAGCAGCAACAAGCTAGCTAGCTCCTACAATGAGCAGTTCTTC. Residues: CASSNKLASSYNEQFF.

The J gene is TRBJ1-5, the V gene TRBV9; 10 bases fit TRBD1. The J segment lost 5 bases and the V segment lost 4 bases, leaving 9 bases of the junction unmatched. The germline gives CDR1 SGDLS, CDR2 YYNGEE. The CDR3 sequence is 16 residues long. The CDR3 is CASSPGQGNLDQPQHF. The DNA for the CDR3 is TGTGCCAGCAGCCCGGGACAGGGGAATCTGGATCAGCCCCAGCATTTT.

This chain links TRBV11-1 with TRBJ1-1; 10 bases map to TRBD1. Trimming at V came to 3 bases and at J to 4 bases, leaving 8 bases not matched to a gene. CDR1 and CDR2 from the germline V gene are SGHAT and FQDESV (reference sequence). The CDR3 covers 16 residues. The CDR3 DNA is TGTGCCAGCAGCTTCAGGACAGGGGGGCGATCCACTGAAGCTTTCTTT. Protein product: CASSFRTGGRSTEAFF.

This chain uses TRBV14 with TRBJ1-3; D ambiguous. Trimming pared 1 base from V and 0 bases from J, leaving 7 bases between. This CDR3 contains 15 residues. CDR1 and CDR2 (germline): SGHDN, FVKESK. CDR3 sequence (DNA): TGTGCCAGCAGCCAAGGGCAGTACTCTGGAAACACCATATATTTT. Protein: CASSQGQYSGNTIYF.

This clone was counted once. The rearrangement joins TRBV5-1 to TRBJ1-5; 9 bases map to TRBD1. V dropped 7 bases and J dropped 4; count of bases not matched to a gene: 15. Germline CDR1 SGHRS, CDR2 YFSETQ. The CDR3 runs to 17 residues. This CDR3 reads CASAVKTGGLSNQPQHF. The DNA of the CDR3 is TGCGCCAGCGCCGTTAAAACAGGGGGCTTAAGTAATCAGCCCCAGCATTTT.

Concerning this clone: Other DNA sequences in this specimen translate into the identical CDR3. The chain uses TRBV5-1 and TRBJ2-5; D is perhaps TRBD1 (6 bases). V was trimmed by 0 bases and J by 1 base, leaving 10 bases between them. This CDR3 spans 15 amino acids. Germline CDR1 and CDR2: SGHRS and YFSETQ. For the CDR3, the DNA is TGCGCCAGCAGCTTGGGGAACAGGGTCCAAGAGACCCAGTACTTC. Its protein product is CASSLGNRVQETQYF.

The chain joins TRBV30 to TRBJ1-4; D is uncertain. CDR1 is GTSNPN and CDR2 is SVGIG in the germline V gene (reference sequence). The V end lost 0 bases, the J end lost 0 bases, and 11 bases lay between the germline ends. The CDR3 totals 16 residues. CDR3 protein: CAWSVAPAATNEKLFF. DNA of the CDR3: TGTGCCTGGAGTGTGGCCCCAGCTGCAACTAATGAAAAACTGTTTTTT.

This chain links TRBV3-1 (or the pseudogene TRBV3-2) with TRBJ2-6; TRBD1 aligns across 12 bases. Per the germline V gene, CDR1 is LGHDT and CDR2 is YNNKEL (reference sequence). V was clipped by 1 base and J by 4 bases; unmatched bases: 8. This CDR3 is built from 19 residues. CDR3 DNA sequence: TGTGCCAGCAGCCAAGGTCCGGGACAGGGGGCGTCCGGGGCCAACGTCCTGACTTTC. Its protein product is CASSQGPGQGASGANVLTF.

The chain has TRBV6-5 and TRBJ1-1; D is perhaps TRBD1 (5 bases). The CDR3 is 12 residues long. The V gene's germline CDR1 is MNHEY and CDR2 SVGAGI. V shed 4 bases and J shed 3 bases, with 6 bases lying between them. The CDR3 DNA follows: TGTGCCAGCAGTTCGGGGCACACTGAAGCTTTCTTT. Protein: CASSSGHTEAFF.

The chain couples TRBV9 to TRBJ2-5, with TRBD1 matching over 8 bases. Trimming took 3 bases from V and 5 from J; bases not matched to a gene: 6. The CDR3 has 14 residues. CDR1 and CDR2 (germline): SGDLS, YYNGEE. CDR3 sequence (DNA): TGTGCCAGCAGCGCCCAGACAGGGGTGGAGACCCAGTACTTC. It translates to CASSAQTGVETQYF.

The gene calls are TRBV24-1 and TRBJ2-1; 8 bases agree with TRBD2. CDR1 KGHDR and CDR2 SFDVKD come from the germline V gene. The V gene end was trimmed by 2 bases and the J gene end by 0 bases; junction bases not matched to a gene: 8. The CDR3 spans 18 residues. For the CDR3, the DNA is TGTGCCACCAGTGATTCCCGGGGTAGCGGGGTCTCCTACAATGAGCAGTTCTTC. As protein: CATSDSRGSGVSYNEQFF.

This clone was observed a single time. The chain carries TRBV5-6 and TRBJ1-5, with 10 bases that match TRBD1. V dropped 5 bases and J dropped 6; count of bases not matched to a gene: 5. CDR1 and CDR2 (germline): SGHDT, YYEEEE. This CDR3 is 14 amino acids long. Here the CDR3 DNA reads TGTGCCAGCAGTCAAGGGACAGGGGTTCAGCCCCAGCATTTT. Amino acids: CASSQGTGVQPQHF.

The chain couples TRBV7-3 to TRBJ2-1; 14 bases agree with TRBD2. CDR1 is SGHTA and CDR2 is FQGTGA in the germline V gene. The V and J ends lost 5 bases and 4 bases, in that order; junction bases with no gene match: 7. This CDR3 is built from 17 residues. This CDR3 reads CASSPQTSGREYNEQFF. The CDR3 DNA reads TGTGCCAGCAGCCCACAGACTAGCGGGAGGGAATACAATGAGCAGTTCTTC.

V gene TRBV10-3 combines with J gene TRBJ1-5; D uncertain. The CDR3 has 13 amino acids. Germline-derived CDR1 and CDR2 are ENHRY and SYGVKD. The V gene lost 1 base and the J gene lost 0 bases, with 1 base spanning the gap. CDR3 DNA sequence: TGTGCCATCAGTGAGTTTAGCAATCAGCCCCAGCATTTT. Protein: CAISEFSNQPQHF.

The gene calls are TRBV12-5 and TRBJ1-5; the match to TRBD1 covers 9 bases. Germline CDR1 and CDR2: LGHNT and FRNRAP. This CDR3 comprises 16 residues. Trimming cost V 6 bases and J 5 bases; bases outside gene matches: 11. The CDR3 region is CASGPGSDRGYQPQHF. CDR3 in DNA: TGTGCTAGTGGACCCGGGTCGGACAGGGGTTATCAGCCCCAGCATTTT. Supplemented by reference TRBV12-5 and TRBJ1-5, the full variable domain reads DARVTQTPRHKVTEMGQEVTMRCQPILGHNTVFWYRQTMMQGLELLAYFRNRAPLDDSGMPKDRFSAEMPDATLATLKIQPSEPRDSAVYFCASGPGSDRGYQPQHFGDGTRLSIL.

The rearrangement joins TRBV7-8 to TRBJ1-5; D call uncertain. The germline CDR1 and CDR2 sequences are SGHVS and FQNEAQ. This CDR3 has 16 amino acids. Between the trimmed V and J ends, which lost 2 bases and 6 bases, there was a span of 17 bases. CDR3 sequence: CASSLKFAGSGQPQHF. As DNA, the CDR3 is TGTGCCAGCAGCTTAAAGTTTGCGGGTAGCGGTCAGCCCCAGCATTTT.

The rearrangement joins TRBV27 to TRBJ2-4; D may correspond to TRBD1 or TRBD2 (8 bases each). This CDR3 is built from 14 residues. V gave up 6 bases and J gave up 9 bases, with 18 bases separating them. Per germline, CDR1 MNHEY and CDR2 SMNVEV (reference sequence). The CDR3 is CASSRTGREVIQYF. The CDR3 DNA reads TGTGCCAGCAGCCGGACAGGGCGGGAGGTCATTCAGTACTTC.

The V and J genes are TRBV5-5 and TRBJ1-3; 9 bases are a match to TRBD1. Losses at the gene ends were 3 bases for V and 6 bases for J; bases not matched to a gene: 10. CDR1 is SGHKS and CDR2 is YYEKEE in the germline V gene (reference sequence). The CDR3 loop spans 16 amino acids. The CDR3 bases are TGTGCCAGCAGCTGGCGGACAGGGGTTGGGGAAAACACCATATATTTT. Protein: CASSWRTGVGENTIYF.

The genes are TRBV5-5 and TRBJ1-2; 10 bases are a match to TRBD1. Germline V CDR1 and CDR2: SGHKS, YYEKEE (reference sequence). Unmatched junction bases numbered 14, after V lost 3 bases and J lost 6 bases. The CDR3 runs 17 residues. CDR3 in amino acids: CASSSRGHDRGLDGYTF. Written as DNA, the CDR3 is TGTGCCAGCAGCTCCCGGGGTCATGACAGGGGGCTAGATGGCTACACCTTC.

This chain links TRBV5-6 with TRBJ1-2, with D possibly matching TRBD1 (5 bases). Trimming removed 4 bases from V and 5 bases from J, with 15 bases in between. In germline, CDR1 is SGHDT, CDR2 YYEEEE. This CDR3 has 14 residues. CDR3 DNA: TGTGCCAGCAGCCCGGGACCCGAGGGGTATGGCTACACCTTC. As protein: CASSPGPEGYGYTF.

The rearrangement uses TRBV27 and TRBJ1-2; D remains ambiguous. V was pared by 4 bases and J by 5 bases, with 20 bases between. The CDR3 is 16 residues long. CDR1 and CDR2 from the germline V gene are MNHEY and SMNVEV (reference sequence). CDR3 DNA: TGTGCCAGCAGTTCATCAGGTCCTCTCTCAATTTATGGCTACACCTTC. Protein sequence: CASSSSGPLSIYGYTF.

This clone has just one count. The V gene is TRBV11-2, the J gene TRBJ2-3; maybe TRBD2 (5 bases). The V gene's germline CDR1 is SGHAT and CDR2 FQNNGV. CDR3 size: 19 residues. Trimming took 6 bases from V and 2 from J, leaving 27 bases between them. CDR3 loop: CASSLNPYKNGVSTDTQYF. The CDR3 bases are TGTGCCAGCAGTCTCAACCCTTACAAGAACGGGGTTTCCACAGATACGCAGTATTTT.

J is TRBJ1-3 and V is TRBV18; D gene ambiguous. The germline gives CDR1 KGHSH, CDR2 LQKENI. The CDR3 consists of 13 residues. The V gene lost 3 bases and the J gene lost 4 bases, with 7 bases spanning the gap. The CDR3 loop is CASSPNWGNTIYF. As DNA, the CDR3 is TGTGCCAGCTCACCGAATTGGGGAAACACCATATATTTT.